This TCR beta chain derives from a study of blood T cell repertoires in COVID-19. Study-level information: Whether acute or convalescent, the COVID-19 samples came from the United States, Italy and Spain. T cells, B-cell-depleted T cells, or PBMCs supplied cDNA or gDNA.

Germline V gene data show CDR1 as SNHLY and CDR2 as FYNNEI. The CDR3 totals 13 residues. Trimming removed 5 bases from V and 4 bases from J, with 9 bases in between. Enrollment of patients from Seattle took place during active infection, with longitudinal follow-up. In the authors' methods: Cell counts per sample came from amplifying reference gene primers. The repertoire was sequenced with immunoSEQ multiplex PCR; TCRdb's copy has only in-frame clones and lacks some. V, J and clone size are those of that table, while D and trimming were read from the DNA. The table records roughly 210,000 clones, 84% of them present only once.

The clonotype originates from an elderly woman with COVID-19, enrolled during active disease. What was sequenced was peripheral blood. The chain uses TRBV2 and TRBJ1-3; possible D gene TRBD1, 6 bases. The CDR3 DNA reads as TGTGCCAGCAGTTACGGGACAGGAAACACCATATATTTT. The encoded protein is CASSYGTGNTIYF. The variable domain in full, with the rest retrieved from reference TRBV2 and TRBJ1-3, is EPEVTQTPSHQVTQMGQEVILRCVPISNHLYFYWYRQILGQKVEFLVSFYNNEISEKSEIFDDQFSVERPDGSNFTLKIRSTKLEDSAMYFCASSYGTGNTIYFGEGSWLTVV.